These 28 T cell receptor beta chains were all obtained from the same sample, sequenced in a study of type 1 regulatory T cells. TCRdb reanalysed the reads using MiXCR and keeps one entry per CDR3 protein. The data hold around 65,000 distinct CDR3 sequences, with about 50% observed a single time. The antigens for these receptors are not known. Sample: cultured non-Tr1 T cells, either the whole culture or a sorted T cell fraction (not recorded which). The receptors were gathered from a human donor in good health.

The rearrangement joins TRBV7-8 to TRBJ2-1; D is unclear. This CDR3 comprises 13 residues. Germline V gene lookup returns CDR1 SGHVS and CDR2 FQNEAQ. V was trimmed by 1 base and J by 10 bases, leaving 11 bases between them. Here the CDR3 DNA reads TGTGCCAGCAGCTTAGGGCCAAAGATGGAGCAGTTCTTC. It encodes CASSLGPKMEQFF.

The V gene is TRBV2, the J gene TRBJ1-3; D may be TRBD1 (5 bases). This CDR3 spans 15 amino acids. V was shortened by 6 bases and J by 1 base, with 13 bases between the two germline ends. CDR1 is SNHLY and CDR2 is FYNNEI in the germline V gene. CDR3 protein: CASSATGPSGNTIYF. The DNA for the CDR3 is TGTGCCAGCAGCGCGACGGGACCTTCTGGAAACACCATATATTTT. Based on the CDR3 plus reference TRBV2 and TRBJ1-3, the full variable domain is EPEVTQTPSHQVTQMGQEVILRCVPISNHLYFYWYRQILGQKVEFLVSFYNNEISEKSEIFDDQFSVERPDGSNFTLKIRSTKLEDSAMYFCASSATGPSGNTIYFGEGSWLTVV.

This chain uses TRBV18 with TRBJ2-5, with 9 bases aligning to TRBD2. Trimming removed 2 bases from V and 3 bases from J; junction bases left unmatched: 7. Germline V gives CDR1 KGHSH, CDR2 LQKENI. This CDR3 region has 16 residues. For the CDR3, the DNA is TGTGCCAGCTCACCAACTAGACTAGCGGCGAAAGAGACCCAGTACTTC. This translates into CASSPTRLAAKETQYF.

This chain connects TRBV7-9 to TRBJ2-1; 10 nucleotides line up with TRBD2. The CDR3 extends over 16 amino acids. Germline-derived CDR1 and CDR2 are SEHNR and FQNEAQ (reference sequence). Unmatched junction bases numbered 6, after V lost 2 bases and J lost 5 bases. The CDR3 reads CASSLRRTSGDNEQFF. The CDR3 nucleotides read TGTGCCAGCAGCTTAAGAAGGACTAGCGGCGACAATGAGCAGTTCTTC. Based on the CDR3 plus reference TRBV7-9 and TRBJ2-1, the full variable domain is DTGVSQNPRHKITKRGQNVTFRCDPISEHNRLYWYRQTLGQGPEFLTYFQNEAQLEKSRLLSDRFSAERPKGSFSTLEIQRTEQGDSAMYLCASSLRRTSGDNEQFFGPGTRLTVL.

The chain employs TRBV12-3 or TRBV12-4 and TRBJ2-1, with D unresolved. V lost 5 bases and J 7 bases, leaving 12 bases between the germline ends. CDR3 length equals 13 residues. The DNA of the CDR3 is TGTGCCAGCAGTCCCAGAGGTATGAATGAGCAGTTCTTC. Translating gives CASSPRGMNEQFF.

CDR3 DNA sequence: TGTGCCAGTAGTATGCGGGACAGGGGTCACGAGCAGTACTTC. Its translation: CASSMRDRGHEQYF. The gene calls are TRBV19 and TRBJ2-7; 10 nucleotides line up with TRBD1. CDR3 length equals 14 residues. J lost 5 bases, V lost 3 bases, and 4 bases had no gene match. Germline V lookup: CDR1 LNHDA, CDR2 SQIVND (reference sequence).

The chain couples TRBV4-2 to TRBJ1-1; D possibly corresponds to TRBD1 (6 bases). Germline CDR1 is LGHNA and CDR2 is YNFKEQ. The CDR3 totals 15 residues. Trimming pared 4 bases from V and 0 bases from J, leaving 12 bases between. CDR3 amino acids: CASSRFGGMNTEAFF. CDR3 nucleotide sequence: TGTGCCAGCAGCCGTTTTGGGGGCATGAACACTGAAGCTTTCTTT.

The chain recombines TRBV20-1 with TRBJ2-5, with D possibly TRBD2 on 7 matching bases. The CDR3 spans 19 residues. V lost 4 bases and J 2 bases, leaving 29 bases between the germline ends. Germline V lookup: CDR1 DFQATT, CDR2 SNEGSKA (reference sequence). The CDR3 here is CSATPSGGQRGSKQETQYF. In DNA, the CDR3 is TGCAGTGCTACTCCCTCCGGGGGGCAGAGAGGATCAAAACAAGAGACCCAGTACTTC.

This sequence joins TRBV28 and TRBJ2-3, with TRBD1 matching 8 bases. V dropped 5 bases and J dropped 2; count of bases not matched to a gene: 6. CDR1 and CDR2 (germline): MDHEN, SYDVKM. The length of the CDR3 is 15 residues. CDR3 DNA sequence: TGTGCCAGCAGTACCCCGGGACAGGACACAGATACGCAGTATTTT. It translates to CASSTPGQDTDTQYF.

The chain carries TRBV24-1 and TRBJ1-1; 10 bases fit TRBD1. This CDR3 contains 16 residues. The J segment lost 5 bases and the V segment lost 6 bases, leaving 11 bases of the junction unmatched. Germline V lookup: CDR1 KGHDR, CDR2 SFDVKD. CDR3 nucleotides: TGTGCCACCAGTACCACGACAGGGGGCGCGAGGACTGAAGCTTTCTTT. Protein: CATSTTTGGARTEAFF.

This clonotype was detected only a few times. The chain joins TRBV14 to TRBJ2-7; D gene unclear. Trimming removed 1 base at V and 4 bases at J, with 5 bases between. The germline CDR1 and CDR2 sequences are SGHDN and FVKESK. The CDR3 length is 12 residues. The CDR3 spells CASSQAGYEQYF. CDR3 DNA: TGTGCCAGCAGCCAAGCCGGGTACGAGCAGTACTTC.

CDR3 DNA sequence: TGTGCCAGCAGCTCAAGGGACAGGGGGCGTTATGGCTACACCTTC. Protein sequence: CASSSRDRGRYGYTF. This sequence joins TRBV3-1 and TRBJ1-2, with 12 positions matching TRBD1. J was trimmed by 5 bases and V by 5 bases; bases with no gene match: 6. Germline V gene lookup returns CDR1 LGHDT and CDR2 YNNKEL (reference sequence). The CDR3 is made up of 15 amino acids.

The CDR3 sequence is CSALYTQGVGETQYF. The CDR3 nucleotides read TGCAGTGCCCTATACACACAGGGGGTAGGGGAGACCCAGTACTTC. The rearrangement links TRBV20-1 to TRBJ2-5; 8 nucleotides agree with TRBD1. Germline lookup yields CDR1 DFQATT and CDR2 SNEGSKA (reference sequence). The V gene end was trimmed by 6 bases and the J gene end by 5 bases; junction bases not matched to a gene: 14. CDR3 length equals 15 residues.

This clonotype showed up just a few times. This CDR3 is CSVPRDYNSPLHF. DNA for the CDR3: TGCAGCGTCCCCAGGGATTATAATTCACCCCTCCACTTT. V usage is TRBV29-1 and J usage is TRBJ1-6, with D perhaps TRBD1 (5 bases). V dropped 6 bases and J dropped 4 bases, with 10 bases sitting between them. Looked up from germline, CDR1 is SQVTM and CDR2 is ANQGSEA. This CDR3 contains 13 residues.

This clonotype showed up just a few times. The CDR3 DNA reads as TGTGCCAGCAGCCAAGGTGTGGGGCGCACTGCAGATACGCAGTATTTT. Encoded protein: CASSQGVGRTADTQYF. The chain combines TRBV3-1 with TRBJ2-3, with D possibly being TRBD1 (5 bases). The CDR3 spans 16 residues. Trimming left V 1 base short and J 4 bases short, with 15 bases between. The germline gives CDR1 LGHDT, CDR2 YNNKEL (reference sequence).

The DNA for the CDR3 is TGTGCCAGCAGTTTCGACAGCATGAACACTGAAGCTTTCTTT. Residues: CASSFDSMNTEAFF. The chain has TRBV6-2 or TRBV6-3 and TRBJ1-1, with a possible D match to TRBD1 (5 bases). V gave up 4 bases and J gave up 0 bases, with 9 bases separating them. The CDR3 sequence is 14 residues long. Germline CDR1 MNHEY, CDR2 SVGEGT.

This chain uses TRBV5-1 with TRBJ1-6; D uncertain. The V and J ends lost 0 bases and 0 bases respectively, with 7 bases between them. There are 16 residues in the CDR3. CDR1 and CDR2 (germline): SGHRS, YFSETQ. The CDR3 DNA is TGCGCCAGCAGCTTGGAGGCCCTCTCCTATAATTCACCCCTCCACTTT. Its translation: CASSLEALSYNSPLHF. The whole variable domain, remainder taken from reference TRBV5-1 and TRBJ1-6, is KAGVTQTPRYLIKTRGQQVTLSCSPISGHRSVSWYQQTPGQGLQFLFEYFSETQRNKGNFPGRFSGRQFSNSRSEMNVSTLELGDSALYLCASSLEALSYNSPLHFGNGTRLTVT.

The genes are TRBV7-2 and TRBJ2-7; 11 positions match TRBD1. From germline, CDR1 is SGHTA and CDR2 FQGNSA. With 7 bases clipped from V and 4 bases from J, the junction kept 9 bases outside the gene matches. The CDR3 has 15 residues. The CDR3 protein is CASTLRGTGGYEQYF. The CDR3 DNA reads TGTGCCAGCACCCTAAGGGGGACAGGGGGGTACGAGCAGTACTTC.

V is TRBV2 and J is TRBJ2-2, with a tentative D call TRBD1 (6 bases). Trimming shortened V by 4 bases and J by 1 base, and 10 bases separated the two germline ends. This CDR3 comprises 15 residues. Germline values: CDR1 SNHLY, CDR2 FYNNEI. The CDR3 DNA is TGTGCCAGCAGTGTTGTGACAGGGAACACCGGGGAGCTGTTTTTT. As protein: CASSVVTGNTGELFF.

This sequence joins TRBV5-1 and TRBJ1-1; TRBD1 aligns across 7 bases. Looked up from germline, CDR1 is SGHRS and CDR2 is YFSETQ. Trimming at V came to 2 bases and at J to 4 bases, leaving 5 bases not matched to a gene. This CDR3 comprises 14 residues. In DNA form, the CDR3 reads TGCGCCAGCAGCTTCGGCAGGGGGGGCACTGAAGCTTTCTTT. It translates to CASSFGRGGTEAFF. The variable domain in full, completed from reference TRBV5-1 and TRBJ1-1, reads KAGVTQTPRYLIKTRGQQVTLSCSPISGHRSVSWYQQTPGQGLQFLFEYFSETQRNKGNFPGRFSGRQFSNSRSEMNVSTLELGDSALYLCASSFGRGGTEAFFGQGTRLTVV.

The gene calls are TRBV15 and TRBJ2-7; D uncertain. The CDR3 consists of 13 residues. The germline V and J ends were trimmed by 3 bases and 3 bases, with 9 bases remaining between them. From germline, CDR1 is LNHNV and CDR2 YYDKDF (reference sequence). CDR3 nucleotides: TGTGCCACCAGCAGGAAAATAGGCTACGAGCAGTACTTC. Translating it yields CATSRKIGYEQYF. The complete variable domain, with remaining parts taken from reference TRBV15 and TRBJ2-7, reads DAMVIQNPRYQVTQFGKPVTLSCSQTLNHNVMYWYQQKSSQAPKLLFHYYDKDFNNEADTPDNFQSRRPNTSFCFLDIRSPGLGDTAMYLCATSRKIGYEQYFGPGTRLTVT.

This clonotype has only a few counts. V is TRBV4-3 and J is TRBJ1-2, with D maybe TRBD1 (5 bases). Germline-derived CDR1 and CDR2 are LGHNA and YSLEER. The CDR3 is 15 residues long. Trimming left V 4 bases short and J 4 bases short, with 16 bases between. The CDR3 region has the DNA TGCGCCAGCAGCCTCCGTGGGGGGGGGAGCTATGGCTACACCTTC. Amino acid sequence: CASSLRGGGSYGYTF.

The sample holds a few counts of this clonotype. The chain combines TRBV6-1 with TRBJ1-1; no definite D call. V was shortened by 8 bases and J by 7 bases, with 14 bases between the two germline ends. The CDR3 spans 12 residues. Germline V gene data show CDR1 as MNHNS and CDR2 as SASEGT. The chain's CDR3 is CASDRSSLEAFF. Here the CDR3 DNA reads TGTGCCAGCGATAGGAGTTCCCTTGAAGCTTTCTTT.

The chain carries TRBV12-3 or TRBV12-4 and TRBJ2-2; 7 positions match TRBD2. The CDR3 sequence is 17 residues long. V lost 3 bases and J lost 4; bases outside the gene matches: 11. As DNA, the CDR3 is TGTGCCAGCAGTTTTATGGCCCTAGCGGCCATCACCGGGGAGCTGTTTTTT. Its translation: CASSFMALAAITGELFF.

The rearrangement joins TRBV20-1 to TRBJ1-5; maybe TRBD1 (5 bases). The length of the CDR3 is 13 residues. The ends were cut back, 0 bases at V and 5 bases at J, with 8 bases in the middle. Germline CDR1 is DFQATT and CDR2 is SNEGSKA (reference sequence). Written as DNA, the CDR3 is TGCAGTGCTAGAGATCAGGGACATCAGCCCCAGCATTTT. It encodes CSARDQGHQPQHF.

The V call is TRBV5-8, the J call TRBJ1-4; D remains ambiguous. Per the germline V gene, CDR1 is SGHTS and CDR2 is YDEGEE. V was shortened by 2 bases and J by 2 bases, with 13 bases between the two germline ends. CDR3 size: 16 residues. CDR3 DNA: TGTGCCAGCAGCTTCAATGGTCATGCGACTAATGAAAAACTGTTTTTT. Translation: CASSFNGHATNEKLFF.

The genes are TRBV20-1 and TRBJ2-3; either TRBD1 or TRBD2 may supply D (5 bases each). V lost 5 bases and J 2 bases, leaving 14 bases between the germline ends. The germline gives CDR1 DFQATT, CDR2 SNEGSKA (reference sequence). The CDR3 totals 14 residues. The DNA of the CDR3 is TGCAGTGCTCCCTCGGGACGGACCACAGATACGCAGTATTTT. Residues: CSAPSGRTTDTQYF.

A remark on this clonotype: A junction end diverges from the germline sequence, so it may reflect a read error. The genes are TRBV12-3 or TRBV12-4 and TRBJ2-1, with D perhaps TRBD2 (5 bases). This CDR3 is 15 amino acids long. The CDR3 loop reads CASSPRNGLYNEQFF. CDR3 sequence (DNA): TGTGCTAGCAGCCCACGAAACGGACTTTACAATGAGCAGTTCTTC.